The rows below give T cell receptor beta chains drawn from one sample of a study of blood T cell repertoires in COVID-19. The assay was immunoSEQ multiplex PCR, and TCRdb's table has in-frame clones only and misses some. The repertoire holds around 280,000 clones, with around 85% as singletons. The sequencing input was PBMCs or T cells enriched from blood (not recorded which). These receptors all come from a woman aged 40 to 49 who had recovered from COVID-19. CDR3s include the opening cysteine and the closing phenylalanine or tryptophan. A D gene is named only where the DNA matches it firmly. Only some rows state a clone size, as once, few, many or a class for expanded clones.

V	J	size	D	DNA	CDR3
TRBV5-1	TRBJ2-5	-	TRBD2	TGCGCCAGCAGCTCCCCTAGCGGGAGGGCGAGAGAGACCCAGTACTTC	CASSSPSGRARETQYF
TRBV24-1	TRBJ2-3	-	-	TGTGCCACCAGTAGGTCGTTGGGGGGACCCAGCACAGATACGCAGTATTTT	CATSRSLGGPSTDTQYF
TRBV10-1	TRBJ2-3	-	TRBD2	TGCGCCAGCAGTGAGTTGGGTAGCGGGAGAATCGGCACAGATACGCAGTATTTT	CASSELGSGRIGTDTQYF
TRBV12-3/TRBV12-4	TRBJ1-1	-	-	TGTGCCACAGCGGAACAGCGTTTCGAAGCTTTCTTT	CATAEQRFEAFF
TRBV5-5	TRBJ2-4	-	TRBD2	TGTGCCAGCACCCTGGGGCTAGCGGAGAAAAACATTCAGTACTTC	CASTLGLAEKNIQYF
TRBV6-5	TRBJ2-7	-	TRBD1	TGTGCCAGCAGTTACGGGTCAGGGGGCTTACAGCAGTACTTC	CASSYGSGGLQQYF
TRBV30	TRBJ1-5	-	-	TGTGCCTGGACGCTGCCTGGACAGTACAATCAGCCCCAGCATTTT	CAWTLPGQYNQPQHF
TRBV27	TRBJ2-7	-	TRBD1	TGTGCCAGCAGCTACCGGGGACAGGGCTACGAGCAGTACTTC	CASSYRGQGYEQYF
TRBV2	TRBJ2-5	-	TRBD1	TGTGCCAGCAGCGACTACAGGGGGAACCAAGAGACCCAGTACTTC	CASSDYRGNQETQYF
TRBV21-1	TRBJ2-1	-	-	TGTGCCAGCAGCAAGTGGCCAGCGGCCTCCTACAATGAGCAGTTCTTC	CASSKWPAASYNEQFF
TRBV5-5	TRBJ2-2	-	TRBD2	TGTGCCAGCAGCTTAGGGCTAGCGGGAGTTACTGGGGAGCTGTTTTTT	CASSLGLAGVTGELFF
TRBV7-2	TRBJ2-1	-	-	TGTGCCAGCAGCTTGCGGGACGGCCGACACAATGAGCAGTTCTTC	CASSLRDGRHNEQFF
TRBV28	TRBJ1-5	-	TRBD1	TGTGCCAGCAGTCCCGGGACAGGGAACAATCAGCCCCAGCATTTT	CASSPGTGNNQPQHF
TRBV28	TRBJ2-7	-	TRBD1	TGTGCCAGCAGTTCCCGACAGGGGACGACTTACGAGCAGTACTTC	CASSSRQGTTYEQYF
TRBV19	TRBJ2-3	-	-	TGTGCCAGTGTGTCCAGGGGTCGTACAGATACGCAGTATTTT	CASVSRGRTDTQYF
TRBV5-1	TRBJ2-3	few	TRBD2	TGCGCCAGCAGCTTGGGGGGACTAGCTACCGCAGATACGCAGTATTTT	CASSLGGLATADTQYF